The T cell receptor (beta chain) described here comes from a study of OX40 agonist ivuxolimab in advanced cancers. In the study overall: Hepatocellular carcinoma, melanoma, renal cell or head and neck cancer affected the dose-escalation patients.

A word on this clone: As yet, its antigen is unknown.

This table comes from immunoSEQ multiplex PCR, and its TCRdb copy is limited to in-frame clones, with some not included. This table has about 16,000 clones, more than 70% appearing once. Study-level findings and limits: The CD4+ and CD8+ T cells in the blood had expanded clonally by week 6 at 0.1 to 3.0 mg/kg.

The TCR was taken from an adult with an advanced solid tumor such as melanoma, head and neck, liver or kidney cancer. This specimen consisted of CD4+ or CD8+ T cells sorted from blood, obtained in a trial of the OX40 agonist ivuxolimab.

The CDR3 is CATSSRQRDQPQHF. CDR3 DNA sequence: TGTGCCACCAGCAGCCGTCAGAGGGACCAGCCCCAGCATTTT. The chain couples TRBV15 to TRBJ1-5, with D possibly TRBD1 on 5 matching bases. The V end was cut by 3 bases, the J end by 7 bases, with 13 bases between. Per the germline V gene, CDR1 is LNHNV and CDR2 is YYDKDF (reference sequence). The CDR3 runs 14 residues.